The 20 T cell receptor beta chains given below trace back to one sample, sequenced in a study of CD8+CD57+ T cells in acquired aplastic anemia. All sequencing subjects had displayed CD8+CD57+ cell expansion on flow cytometry. Profiling of TCR beta VDJ combinations and CDR3 sequences used genomic DNA as template. TCRdb re-called the reads with MiXCR, one entry per CDR3 protein. The sample lists 150,000 to 180,000 distinct CDR3 sequences; approximately 52% were seen once. Sequencing input: sorted CD4+, CD8+, or CD8+CD57+ T cells (not recorded which) from PBMCs. Source of these receptors: a human donor with aplastic anemia.

V is TRBV20-1 and J is TRBJ2-6; 13 bases map to TRBD2. The CDR3 loop spans 15 amino acids. Germline CDR1 reads DFQATT; CDR2 reads SNEGSKA (reference sequence). J was trimmed by 5 bases and V by 6 bases; bases with no gene match: 4. CDR3 bases: TGCAGTGCGAGACTAGCGGGGGGTCGGGCCAACGTCCTGACTTTC. Protein sequence: CSARLAGGRANVLTF.

The chain joins TRBV10-3 to TRBJ1-1; TRBD1 might be the D (6 bases). The V and J ends lost 4 bases and 12 bases respectively, with 15 bases between them. Germline V gives CDR1 ENHRY, CDR2 SYGVKD. The CDR3 is 12 residues long. This CDR3 is CAISVDDRITFF. The CDR3 region has the DNA TGTGCCATCAGTGTAGATGACAGGATAACTTTCTTT.

The genes are TRBV6-2 or TRBV6-3 and TRBJ2-1; 7 nucleotides align to TRBD2. The CDR3 loop spans 18 amino acids. Germline assignment: CDR1 MNHEY and CDR2 SVGEGT. V was clipped by 3 bases and J by 7 bases; unmatched bases: 18. CDR3 nucleotides: TGTGCCAGCAGTTATATTCCCTTCGGCGGGGGATCGTCTAATGAGCAGTTCTTC. This codes for CASSYIPFGGGSSNEQFF.

The rearrangement links TRBV24-1 to TRBJ2-3, with D maybe TRBD1 (5 bases). CDR3 length: 17 amino acids. With 4 bases removed from V and 1 base from J, the gap between germline ends came to 17 bases. The germline gives CDR1 KGHDR, CDR2 SFDVKD. The chain's CDR3 is CATSDPGRLGGTDTQYF. The CDR3 nucleotides read TGTGCCACCAGTGACCCCGGACGGCTAGGGGGCACAGATACGCAGTATTTT.

The chain couples TRBV10-3 to TRBJ2-2, with D perhaps TRBD2 (6 bases). The length of the CDR3 is 15 residues. Germline CDR1 is ENHRY and CDR2 is SYGVKD. Trimming left V 10 bases short and J 1 base short, with 16 bases between. The CDR3 here is CASRNGGRNTGELFF. Written as DNA, the CDR3 is TGTGCCAGCAGGAACGGGGGAAGGAACACCGGGGAGCTGTTTTTT.

The chain carries TRBV20-1 and TRBJ2-2; 7 bases map to TRBD2. V shed 6 bases, J shed 7 bases, and the junction held 2 bases outside the gene matches. The CDR3 has 11 residues. Germline V gene sequence: CDR1 DFQATT, CDR2 SNEGSKA (reference sequence). The CDR3 nucleotides read TGCAGTGCAAGGACTAGCGGGGAGCTGTTTTTT. Its translation is CSARTSGELFF.

The J gene is TRBJ2-5, the V gene TRBV20-1; D is ambiguous. V dropped 0 bases and J dropped 3 bases, with 8 bases sitting between them. The CDR3 totals 13 residues. Germline V CDR1 and CDR2: DFQATT, SNEGSKA (reference sequence). DNA for the CDR3: TGCAGTGCTAGAGACGGGCCTAAAGAGACCCAGTACTTC. It specifies CSARDGPKETQYF.

This clonotype was counted at least ten times. This sequence joins TRBV20-1 and TRBJ1-2; D remains ambiguous. Germline V gene lookup returns CDR1 DFQATT and CDR2 SNEGSKA (reference sequence). Deletions cut 6 bases from V and 10 bases from J, with 9 bases between. CDR3 size: 9 residues. The CDR3 sequence: CSATPFYTF. The CDR3, as DNA: TGCAGTGCAACACCCTTCTACACCTTC.

The chain uses TRBV2 and TRBJ2-7, with TRBD1 identical over 7 bases. This CDR3 is built from 12 residues. Germline trimming cut 11 bases from V and 2 bases from J; bases unmatched to any gene: 6. Germline V CDR1 and CDR2: SNHLY, FYNNEI. The DNA for the CDR3 is TGTGCCGGACGACAGGGCGCCTACGAGCAGTACTTC. Translating gives CAGRQGAYEQYF.

The chain employs TRBV2 and TRBJ2-5; D possibly uses TRBD1 or TRBD2 (7 bases each). The germline gives CDR1 SNHLY, CDR2 FYNNEI. The CDR3 length is 13 residues. Trimming took 10 bases from V and 2 from J, leaving 14 bases between them. The CDR3 DNA sequence: TGTGCCATCAGCGGGACAGAGCAAGAGACCCAGTACTTC. Amino acid sequence: CAISGTEQETQYF.

This chain connects TRBV24-1 to TRBJ2-3; the D is unclear. This CDR3 has 13 residues. Per germline, CDR1 KGHDR and CDR2 SFDVKD. V was trimmed by 4 bases and J by 2 bases, leaving 6 bases between them. CDR3 sequence reads: CATSDPTTDTQYF. CDR3 sequence (DNA): TGTGCCACCAGTGACCCGACCACAGATACGCAGTATTTT.

V is TRBV10-3 and J is TRBJ1-2; 7 bases agree with TRBD1. The V gene's germline CDR1 is ENHRY and CDR2 SYGVKD. V lost 0 bases and J lost 2; bases outside the gene matches: 3. The CDR3 has 15 residues. The CDR3 is CAISESTGPNYGYTF. The CDR3 bases are TGTGCCATCAGTGAGTCGACAGGGCCGAACTATGGCTACACCTTC.

Many counts were recorded for this clonotype. J is TRBJ2-7 and V is TRBV7-2; the match to TRBD1 covers 7 bases. V lost 5 bases to trimming and J lost 3 bases; unmatched junction nucleotides: 7. The CDR3 consists of 14 residues. Germline CDR1 is SGHTA and CDR2 is FQGNSA. DNA of the CDR3: TGTGCCAGCAGCGCATGGGACAGTCGCTACGAGCAGTACTTC. The encoded protein is CASSAWDSRYEQYF.

As for this clonotype: A read error may account for a junction end that differs from germline. The chain uses TRBV2 and TRBJ2-1; a weak D match, TRBD2 (5 bases). The CDR3 is 13 amino acids. Per the germline V gene, CDR1 is SNHLY and CDR2 is FYNNEI. This CDR3 is CASKVLAGNERFF. In nucleotides, the CDR3 is TGTGCCAGCAAGGTTCTAGCTGGGAATGAGCGGTTCTTC.

The V gene is TRBV20-1, the J gene TRBJ1-6, with 8 bases aligning to TRBD1. Trimming at V came to 2 bases and at J to 8 bases, leaving 5 bases not matched to a gene. This CDR3 is built from 14 residues. Germline lookup yields CDR1 DFQATT and CDR2 SNEGSKA (reference sequence). The CDR3 coding sequence is TGCAGTGCTAGACCGACACAGGGGGATTCACCCCTCCACTTT. This encodes CSARPTQGDSPLHF.

Concerning this clonotype: The junction differs from germline at one of its ends, possibly a read error. The rearrangement uses TRBV19 and TRBJ2-6; 13 positions match TRBD2. Germline V gene lookup returns CDR1 LNHDA and CDR2 SQIVND (reference sequence). The CDR3 contains 14 residues. CDR3 coding DNA: TGTGCCAGTATTGGGACTAGCGGGGACAACGTCCTGACTTTC. Its protein is CASIGTSGDNVLTF.

In its sample, this clonotype was seen a few times. The rearrangement links TRBV7-3 to TRBJ1-5; D is unresolved. V lost 5 bases and J 5 bases, leaving 10 bases between the germline ends. Germline V gives CDR1 SGHTA, CDR2 FQGTGA. CDR3 length: 13 amino acids. DNA of the CDR3: TGTGCCAGCAGCATTATTCGGTATCAGCCCCAGCATTTT. Translated: CASSIIRYQPQHF.

The chain links TRBV20-1 to TRBJ1-1; D unclear. V was shortened by 5 bases and J by 7 bases, with 17 bases between the two germline ends. This CDR3 is 13 amino acids long. Looked up from germline, CDR1 is DFQATT and CDR2 is SNEGSKA (reference sequence). CDR3 sequence (DNA): TGCAGTGCTCAAAAAATTCGGCAGGATGAAGCTTTCTTT. This encodes CSAQKIRQDEAFF.

The rearrangement links TRBV5-4 to TRBJ2-7; the match to TRBD2 covers 12 bases. CDR3 length: 16 amino acids. The V segment lost 3 bases and the J segment 2 bases; nucleotides outside the gene matches: 6. Germline V gene data show CDR1 as SGHNT and CDR2 as YYREEE (reference sequence). The CDR3 region is CASSSQGTSGPYEQYF. The DNA of the CDR3 is TGTGCCAGCAGCTCCCAGGGGACTAGCGGGCCCTACGAGCAGTACTTC.

This clonotype occurred many times. This chain uses TRBV11-3 with TRBJ2-7; 12 nucleotides match TRBD2. This CDR3 contains 16 residues. V lost 1 base and J lost 2; bases outside the gene matches: 3. From germline, CDR1 is SGHNT and CDR2 YENEEA. The DNA for the CDR3 is TGTGCCAGCAGCTTAGGTGGACTAGCGGGGCCCTACGAGCAGTACTTC. Encoded protein: CASSLGGLAGPYEQYF.